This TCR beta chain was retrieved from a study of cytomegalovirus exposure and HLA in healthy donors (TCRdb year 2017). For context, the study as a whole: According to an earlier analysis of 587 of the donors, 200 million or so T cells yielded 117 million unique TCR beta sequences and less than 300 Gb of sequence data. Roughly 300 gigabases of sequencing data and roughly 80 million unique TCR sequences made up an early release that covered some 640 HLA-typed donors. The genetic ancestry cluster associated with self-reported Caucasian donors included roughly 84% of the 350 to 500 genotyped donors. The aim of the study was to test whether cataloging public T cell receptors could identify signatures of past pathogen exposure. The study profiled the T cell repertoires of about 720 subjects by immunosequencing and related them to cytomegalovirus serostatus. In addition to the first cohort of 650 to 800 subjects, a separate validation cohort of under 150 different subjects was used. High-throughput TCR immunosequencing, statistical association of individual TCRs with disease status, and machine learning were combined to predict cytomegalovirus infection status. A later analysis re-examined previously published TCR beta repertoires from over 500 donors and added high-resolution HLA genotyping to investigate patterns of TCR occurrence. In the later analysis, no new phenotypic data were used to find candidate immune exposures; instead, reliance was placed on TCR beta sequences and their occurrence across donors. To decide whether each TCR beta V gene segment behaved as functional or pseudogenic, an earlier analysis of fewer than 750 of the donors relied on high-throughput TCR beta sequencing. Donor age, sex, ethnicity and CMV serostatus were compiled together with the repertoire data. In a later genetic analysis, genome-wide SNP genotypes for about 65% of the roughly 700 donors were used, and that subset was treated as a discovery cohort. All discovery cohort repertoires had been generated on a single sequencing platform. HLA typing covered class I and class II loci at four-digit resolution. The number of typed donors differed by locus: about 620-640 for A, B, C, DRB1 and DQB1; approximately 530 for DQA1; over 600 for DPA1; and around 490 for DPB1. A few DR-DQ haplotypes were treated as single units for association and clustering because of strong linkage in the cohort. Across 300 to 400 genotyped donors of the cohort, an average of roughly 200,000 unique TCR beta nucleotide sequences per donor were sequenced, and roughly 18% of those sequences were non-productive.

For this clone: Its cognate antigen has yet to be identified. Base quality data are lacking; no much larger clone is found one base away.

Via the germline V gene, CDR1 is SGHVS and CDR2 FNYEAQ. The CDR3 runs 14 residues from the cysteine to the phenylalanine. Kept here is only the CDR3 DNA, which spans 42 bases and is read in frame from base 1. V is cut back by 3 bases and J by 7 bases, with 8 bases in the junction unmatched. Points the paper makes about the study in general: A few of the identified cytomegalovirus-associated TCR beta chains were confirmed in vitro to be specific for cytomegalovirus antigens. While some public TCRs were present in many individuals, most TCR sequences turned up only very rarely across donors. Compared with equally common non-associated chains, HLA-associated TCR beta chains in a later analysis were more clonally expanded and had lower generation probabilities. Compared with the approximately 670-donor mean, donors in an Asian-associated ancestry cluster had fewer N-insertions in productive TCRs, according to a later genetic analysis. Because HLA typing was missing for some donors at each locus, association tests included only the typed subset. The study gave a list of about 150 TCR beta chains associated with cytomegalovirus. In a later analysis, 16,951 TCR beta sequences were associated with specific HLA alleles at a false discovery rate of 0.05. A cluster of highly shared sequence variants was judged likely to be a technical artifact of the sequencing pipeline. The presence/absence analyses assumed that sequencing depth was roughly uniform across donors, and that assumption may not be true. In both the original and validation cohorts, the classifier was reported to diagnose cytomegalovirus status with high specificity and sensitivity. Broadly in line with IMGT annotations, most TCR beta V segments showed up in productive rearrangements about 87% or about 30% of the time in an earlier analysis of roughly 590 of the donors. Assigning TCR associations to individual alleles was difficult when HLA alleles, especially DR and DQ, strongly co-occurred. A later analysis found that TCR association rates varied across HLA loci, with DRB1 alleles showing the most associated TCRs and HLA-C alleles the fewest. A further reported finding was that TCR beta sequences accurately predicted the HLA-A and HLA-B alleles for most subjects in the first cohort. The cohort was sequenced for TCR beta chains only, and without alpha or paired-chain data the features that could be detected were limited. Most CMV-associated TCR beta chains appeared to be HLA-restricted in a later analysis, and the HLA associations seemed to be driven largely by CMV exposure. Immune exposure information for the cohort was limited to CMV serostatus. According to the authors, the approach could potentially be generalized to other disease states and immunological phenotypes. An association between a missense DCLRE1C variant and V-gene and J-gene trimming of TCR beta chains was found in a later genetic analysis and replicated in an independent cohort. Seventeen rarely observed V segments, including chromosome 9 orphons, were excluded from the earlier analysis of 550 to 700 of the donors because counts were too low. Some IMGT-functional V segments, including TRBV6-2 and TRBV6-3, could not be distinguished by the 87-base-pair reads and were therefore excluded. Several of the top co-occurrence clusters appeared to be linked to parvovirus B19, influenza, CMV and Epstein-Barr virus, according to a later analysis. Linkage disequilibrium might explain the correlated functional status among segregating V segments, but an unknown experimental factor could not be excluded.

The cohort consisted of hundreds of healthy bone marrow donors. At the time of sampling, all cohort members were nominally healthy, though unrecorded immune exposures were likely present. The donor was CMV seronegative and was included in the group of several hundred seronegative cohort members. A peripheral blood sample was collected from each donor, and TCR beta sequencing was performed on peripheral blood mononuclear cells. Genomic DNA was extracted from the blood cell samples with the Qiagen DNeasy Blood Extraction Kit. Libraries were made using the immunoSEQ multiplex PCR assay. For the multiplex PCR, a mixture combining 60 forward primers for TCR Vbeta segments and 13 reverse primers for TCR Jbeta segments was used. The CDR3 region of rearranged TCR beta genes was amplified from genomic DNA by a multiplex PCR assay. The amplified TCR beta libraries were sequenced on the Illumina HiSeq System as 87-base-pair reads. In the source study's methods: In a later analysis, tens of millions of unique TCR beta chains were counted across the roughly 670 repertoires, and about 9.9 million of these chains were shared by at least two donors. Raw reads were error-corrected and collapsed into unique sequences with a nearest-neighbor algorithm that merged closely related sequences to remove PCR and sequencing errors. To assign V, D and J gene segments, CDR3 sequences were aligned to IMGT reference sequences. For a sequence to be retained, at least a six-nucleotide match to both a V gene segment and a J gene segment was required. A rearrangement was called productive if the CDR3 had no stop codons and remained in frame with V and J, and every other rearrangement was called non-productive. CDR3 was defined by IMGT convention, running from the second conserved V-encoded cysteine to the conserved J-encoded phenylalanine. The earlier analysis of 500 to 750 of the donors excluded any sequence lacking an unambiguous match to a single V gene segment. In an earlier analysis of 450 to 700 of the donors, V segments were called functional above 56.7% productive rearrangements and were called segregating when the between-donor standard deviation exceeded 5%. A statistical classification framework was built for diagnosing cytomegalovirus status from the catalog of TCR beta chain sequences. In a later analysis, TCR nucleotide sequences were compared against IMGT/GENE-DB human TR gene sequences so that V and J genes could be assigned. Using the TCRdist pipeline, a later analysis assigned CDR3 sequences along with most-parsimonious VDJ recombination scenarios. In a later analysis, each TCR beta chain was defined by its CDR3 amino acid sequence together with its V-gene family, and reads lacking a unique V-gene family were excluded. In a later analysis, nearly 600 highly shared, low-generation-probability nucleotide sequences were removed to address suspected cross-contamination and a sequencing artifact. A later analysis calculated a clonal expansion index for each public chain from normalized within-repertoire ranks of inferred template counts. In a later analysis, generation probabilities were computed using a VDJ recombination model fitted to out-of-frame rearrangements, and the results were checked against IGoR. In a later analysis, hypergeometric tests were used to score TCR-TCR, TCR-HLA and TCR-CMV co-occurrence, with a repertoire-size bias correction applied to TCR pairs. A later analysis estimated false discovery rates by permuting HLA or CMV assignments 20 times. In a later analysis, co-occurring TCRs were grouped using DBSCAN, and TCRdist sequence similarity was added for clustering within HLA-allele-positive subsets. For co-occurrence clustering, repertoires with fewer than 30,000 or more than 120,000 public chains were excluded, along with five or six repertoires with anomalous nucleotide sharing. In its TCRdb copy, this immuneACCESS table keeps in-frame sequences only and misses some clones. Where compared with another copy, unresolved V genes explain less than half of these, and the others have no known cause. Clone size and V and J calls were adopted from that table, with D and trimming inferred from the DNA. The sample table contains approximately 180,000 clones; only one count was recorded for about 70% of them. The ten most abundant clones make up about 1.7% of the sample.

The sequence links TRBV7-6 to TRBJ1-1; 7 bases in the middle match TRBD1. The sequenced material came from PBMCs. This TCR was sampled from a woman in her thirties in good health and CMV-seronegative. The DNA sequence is TGTGCCAGCAGCTTGGGACAGACCGCCTATGAAGCTTTCTTT. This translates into CASSLGQTAYEAFF.